This T cell receptor (beta chain) was found in a study of T cells in Graves' hyperthyroidism and ophthalmopathy. This clonotype was found many times. V shed 3 bases and J 5 bases; nucleotides not matched to a gene: 6. The germline CDR1 and CDR2 sequences are SQVTM and ANQGSEA. The CDR3 spans 14 residues. There were TCR beta CDR3 regions amplified from RNA transcripts. HTBI primers were employed in a first-round RT-PCR of the TCR CDR3. TCRdb redid the calling of the multiplex PCR reads with MiXCR, one entry per CDR3 protein. The profile shows hundreds of thousands of distinct CDR3 sequences, approximately 14% of them singletons.

Sequenced material: blood. The chain couples TRBV29-1 to TRBJ2-7; 11 bases are a match to TRBD2. This receptor was taken from a woman between 18 and 30 years old with Graves' hyperthyroidism. The CDR3 DNA follows: TGCAGCGTTGAGTGGCTAGCGGGGGGCCACGAGCAGTACTTC. It encodes CSVEWLAGGHEQYF.